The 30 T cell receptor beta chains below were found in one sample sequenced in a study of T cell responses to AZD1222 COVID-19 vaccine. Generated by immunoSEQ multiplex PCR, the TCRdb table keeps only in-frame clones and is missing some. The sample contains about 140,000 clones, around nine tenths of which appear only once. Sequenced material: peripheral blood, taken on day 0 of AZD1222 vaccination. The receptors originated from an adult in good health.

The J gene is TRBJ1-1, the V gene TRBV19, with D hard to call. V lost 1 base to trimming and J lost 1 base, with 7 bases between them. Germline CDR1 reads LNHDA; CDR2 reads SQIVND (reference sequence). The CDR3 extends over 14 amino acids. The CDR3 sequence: CASSIVVPNTEAFF. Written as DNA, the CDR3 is TGTGCCAGTAGTATAGTGGTGCCGAACACTGAAGCTTTCTTT.

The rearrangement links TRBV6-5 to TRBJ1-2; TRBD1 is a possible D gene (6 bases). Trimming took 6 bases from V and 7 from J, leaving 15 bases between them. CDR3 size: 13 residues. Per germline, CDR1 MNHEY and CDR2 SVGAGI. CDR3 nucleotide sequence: TGTGCCAGCAGAAGTGGGGGCGCGGTTGGCTACACCTTC. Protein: CASRSGGAVGYTF.

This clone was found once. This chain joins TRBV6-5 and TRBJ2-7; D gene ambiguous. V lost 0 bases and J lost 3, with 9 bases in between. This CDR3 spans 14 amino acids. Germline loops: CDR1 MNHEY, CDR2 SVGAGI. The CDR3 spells CASSYSQTRYEQYF. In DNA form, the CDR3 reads TGTGCCAGCAGTTACTCACAAACTCGCTACGAGCAGTACTTC.

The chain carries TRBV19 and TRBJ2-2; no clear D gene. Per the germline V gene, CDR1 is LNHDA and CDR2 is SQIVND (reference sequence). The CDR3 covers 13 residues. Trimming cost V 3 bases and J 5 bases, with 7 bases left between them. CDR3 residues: CASSIGVTGELFF. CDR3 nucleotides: TGTGCCAGTAGTATTGGGGTAACCGGGGAGCTGTTTTTT.

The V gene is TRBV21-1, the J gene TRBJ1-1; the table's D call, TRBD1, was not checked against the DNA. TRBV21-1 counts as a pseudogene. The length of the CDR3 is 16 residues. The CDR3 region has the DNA TGTGCCAGCAGAGTAGGGACAGGGCCTATGAACACTGAAGCTTTCTTT. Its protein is CASRVGTGPMNTEAFF.

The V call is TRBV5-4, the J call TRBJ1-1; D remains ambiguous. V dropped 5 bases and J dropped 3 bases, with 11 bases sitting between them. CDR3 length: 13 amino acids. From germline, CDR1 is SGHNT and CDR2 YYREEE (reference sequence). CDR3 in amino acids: CASRRERDTEAFF. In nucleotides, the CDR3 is TGTGCCAGCAGGAGGGAAAGAGACACTGAAGCTTTCTTT.

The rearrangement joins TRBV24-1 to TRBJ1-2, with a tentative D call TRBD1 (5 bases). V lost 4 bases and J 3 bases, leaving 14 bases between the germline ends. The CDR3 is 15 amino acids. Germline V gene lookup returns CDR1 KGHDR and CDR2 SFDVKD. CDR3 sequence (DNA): TGTGCCACCAGTGACTCAGCCGCAGGGTACTATGGCTACACCTTC. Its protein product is CATSDSAAGYYGYTF.

CDR3 loop: CASSVEGKGYNEQFF. CDR3 sequence (DNA): TGTGCCAGCTCCGTGGAGGGGAAAGGCTACAATGAGCAGTTCTTC. The rearrangement uses TRBV7-9 and TRBJ2-1, with a possible D match to TRBD2 (6 bases). CDR1 and CDR2 from the germline V gene are SEHNR and FQNEAQ (reference sequence). Trimming took 8 bases from V and 3 from J, leaving 17 bases between them. The CDR3 is made up of 15 amino acids.

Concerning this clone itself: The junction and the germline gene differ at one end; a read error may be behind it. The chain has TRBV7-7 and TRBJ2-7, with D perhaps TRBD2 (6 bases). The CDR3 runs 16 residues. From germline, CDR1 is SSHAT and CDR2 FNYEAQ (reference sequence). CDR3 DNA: TGTGCTAGCAGCTTAGCGGAAAGGGGACCTACCTACGAGCAGTACTTC. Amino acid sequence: CASSLAERGPTYEQYF.

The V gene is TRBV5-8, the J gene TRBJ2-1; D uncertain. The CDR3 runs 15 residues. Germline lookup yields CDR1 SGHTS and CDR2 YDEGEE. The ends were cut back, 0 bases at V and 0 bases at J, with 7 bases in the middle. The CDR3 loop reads CASSLDTSSYNEQFF. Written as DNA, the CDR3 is TGTGCCAGCAGCTTGGACACCAGCTCCTACAATGAGCAGTTCTTC. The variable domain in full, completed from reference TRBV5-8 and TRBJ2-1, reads EAGVTQSPTHLIKTRGQQATLRCSPISGHTSVYWYQQALGLGLQFLLWYDEGEERNRGNFPPRFSGRQFPNYSSELNVNALELEDSALYLCASSLDTSSYNEQFFGPGTRLTVL.

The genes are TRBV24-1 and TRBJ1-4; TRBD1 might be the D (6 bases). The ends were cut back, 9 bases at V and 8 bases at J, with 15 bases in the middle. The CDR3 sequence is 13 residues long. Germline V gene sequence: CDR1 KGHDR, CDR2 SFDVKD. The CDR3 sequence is CATSTGVMEKLFF. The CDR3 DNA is TGTGCCACCTCGACAGGAGTTATGGAAAAACTGTTTTTT.

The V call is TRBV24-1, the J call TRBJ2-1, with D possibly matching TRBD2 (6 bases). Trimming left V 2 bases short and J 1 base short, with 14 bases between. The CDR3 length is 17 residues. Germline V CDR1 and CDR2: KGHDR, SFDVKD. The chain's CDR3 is CATSDSALGRSYNEQFF. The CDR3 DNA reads TGTGCCACCAGTGATTCAGCATTAGGGAGGTCCTACAATGAGCAGTTCTTC.

The CDR3 protein is CASSLFRGFYNEQFF. Here the CDR3 DNA reads TGTGCCAGCAGCTTATTCAGGGGATTTTACAATGAGCAGTTCTTC. V usage is TRBV7-9 and J usage is TRBJ2-1; D possibly corresponds to TRBD1 (6 bases). The CDR3 sequence is 15 residues long. Trimming took 2 bases from V and 4 from J, leaving 12 bases between them. Germline V gene sequence: CDR1 SEHNR, CDR2 FQNEAQ (reference sequence).

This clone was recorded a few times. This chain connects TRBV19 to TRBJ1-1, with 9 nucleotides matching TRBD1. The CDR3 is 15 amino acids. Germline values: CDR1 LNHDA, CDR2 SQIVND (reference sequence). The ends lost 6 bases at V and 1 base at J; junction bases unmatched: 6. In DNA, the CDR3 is TGTGCCAGTAGGCCTCCGGGACAGGGGAACACTGAAGCTTTCTTT. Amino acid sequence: CASRPPGQGNTEAFF. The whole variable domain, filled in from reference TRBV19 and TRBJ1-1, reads DGGITQSPKYLFRKEGQNVTLSCEQNLNHDAMYWYRQDPGQGLRLIYYSQIVNDFQKGDIAEGYSVSREKKESFPLTVTSAQKNPTAFYLCASRPPGQGNTEAFFGQGTRLTVV.

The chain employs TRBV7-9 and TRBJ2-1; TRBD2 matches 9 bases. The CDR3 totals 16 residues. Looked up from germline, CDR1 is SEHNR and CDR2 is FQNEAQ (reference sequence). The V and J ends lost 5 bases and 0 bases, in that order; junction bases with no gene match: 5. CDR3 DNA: TGTGCCAGCAGCCCGGCGGGAGGGAGCTCCTACAATGAGCAGTTCTTC. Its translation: CASSPAGGSSYNEQFF.

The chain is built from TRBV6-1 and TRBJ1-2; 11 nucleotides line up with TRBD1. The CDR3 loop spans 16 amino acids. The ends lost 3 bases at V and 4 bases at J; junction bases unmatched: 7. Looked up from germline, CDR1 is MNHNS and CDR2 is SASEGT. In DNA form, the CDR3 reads TGTGCCAGCAGTGAGCGTCCCGGGACAGGGGGCTATGGCTACACCTTC. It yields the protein CASSERPGTGGYGYTF.

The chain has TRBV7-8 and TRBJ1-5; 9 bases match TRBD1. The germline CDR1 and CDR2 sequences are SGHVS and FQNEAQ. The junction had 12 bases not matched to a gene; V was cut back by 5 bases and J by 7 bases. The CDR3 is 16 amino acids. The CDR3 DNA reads TGTGCCAGCAGCGAGCGACAGGGGGAGAATAGCCAGCCCCAGCATTTT. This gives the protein CASSERQGENSQPQHF.

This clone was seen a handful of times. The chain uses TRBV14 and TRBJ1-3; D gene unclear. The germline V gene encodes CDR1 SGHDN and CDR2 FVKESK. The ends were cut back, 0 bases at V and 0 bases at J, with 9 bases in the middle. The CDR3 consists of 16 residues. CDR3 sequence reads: CASSQDRQFSGNTIYF. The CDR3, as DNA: TGTGCCAGCAGCCAAGACCGACAATTCTCTGGAAACACCATATATTTT.

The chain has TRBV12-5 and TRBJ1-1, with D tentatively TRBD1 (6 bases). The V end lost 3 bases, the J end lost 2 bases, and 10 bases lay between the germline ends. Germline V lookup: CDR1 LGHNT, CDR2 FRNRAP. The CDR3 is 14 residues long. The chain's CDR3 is CASGFRGDNTEAFF. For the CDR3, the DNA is TGTGCTAGTGGTTTCAGGGGAGATAACACTGAAGCTTTCTTT.

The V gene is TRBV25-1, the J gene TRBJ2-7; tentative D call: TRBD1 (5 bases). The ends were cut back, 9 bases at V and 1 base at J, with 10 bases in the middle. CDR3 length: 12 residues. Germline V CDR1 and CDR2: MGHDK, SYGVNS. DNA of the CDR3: TGTGCCAGTAATCAGGGTTCCTACGAGCAGTACTTC. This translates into CASNQGSYEQYF.

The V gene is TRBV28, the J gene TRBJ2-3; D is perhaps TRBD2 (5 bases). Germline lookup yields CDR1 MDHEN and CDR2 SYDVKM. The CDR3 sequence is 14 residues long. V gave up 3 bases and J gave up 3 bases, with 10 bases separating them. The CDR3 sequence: CASSLRAETDTQYF. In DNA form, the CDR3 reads TGTGCCAGCAGTTTGCGGGCAGAAACAGATACGCAGTATTTT. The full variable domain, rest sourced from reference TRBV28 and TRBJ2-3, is DVKVTQSSRYLVKRTGEKVFLECVQDMDHENMFWYRQDPGLGLRLIYFSYDVKMKEKGDIPEGYSVSREKKERFSLILESASTNQTSMYLCASSLRAETDTQYFGPGTRLTVL.

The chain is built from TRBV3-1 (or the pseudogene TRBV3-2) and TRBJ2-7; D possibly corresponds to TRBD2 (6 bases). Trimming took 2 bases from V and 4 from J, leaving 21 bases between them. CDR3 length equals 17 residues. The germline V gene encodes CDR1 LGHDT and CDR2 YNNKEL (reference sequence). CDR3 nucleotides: TGTGCCAGCAGCCAAAATCTACCGAGAGGGGCGGGGTACGAGCAGTACTTC. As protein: CASSQNLPRGAGYEQYF.

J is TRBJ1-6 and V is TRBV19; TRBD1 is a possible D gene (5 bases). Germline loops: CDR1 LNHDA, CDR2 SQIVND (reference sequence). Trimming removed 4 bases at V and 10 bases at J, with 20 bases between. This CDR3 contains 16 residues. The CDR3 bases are TGTGCCAGTAGTACGTCGCGGGGACGGGAAAGGTCACCCCTCCACTTT. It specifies CASSTSRGRERSPLHF.

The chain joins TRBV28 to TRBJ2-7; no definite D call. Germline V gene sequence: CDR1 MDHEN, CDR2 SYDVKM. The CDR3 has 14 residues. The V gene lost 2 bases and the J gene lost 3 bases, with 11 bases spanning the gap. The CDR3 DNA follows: TGTGCCAGCAGTTTACCGGCGATCAACTACGAGCAGTACTTC. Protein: CASSLPAINYEQYF.

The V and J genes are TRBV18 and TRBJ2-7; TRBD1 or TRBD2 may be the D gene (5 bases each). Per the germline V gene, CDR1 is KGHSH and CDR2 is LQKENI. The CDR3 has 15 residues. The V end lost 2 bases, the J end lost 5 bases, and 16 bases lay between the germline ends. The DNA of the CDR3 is TGTGCCAGCTCACCAGTGGGGGTAGGGAGCCACGAGCAGTACTTC. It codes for CASSPVGVGSHEQYF.

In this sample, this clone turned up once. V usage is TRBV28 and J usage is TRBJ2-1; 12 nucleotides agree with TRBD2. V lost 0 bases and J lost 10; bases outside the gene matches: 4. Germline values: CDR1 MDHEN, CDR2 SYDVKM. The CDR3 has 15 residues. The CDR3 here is CASSLWTSGSREQFF. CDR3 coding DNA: TGTGCCAGCAGTTTATGGACTAGCGGGAGTAGGGAGCAGTTCTTC.

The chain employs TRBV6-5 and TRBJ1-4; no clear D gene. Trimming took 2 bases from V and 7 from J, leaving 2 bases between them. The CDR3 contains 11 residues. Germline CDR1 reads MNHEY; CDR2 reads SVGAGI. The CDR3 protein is CASSYGEKLFF. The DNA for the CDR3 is TGTGCCAGCAGTTACGGTGAAAAACTGTTTTTT.

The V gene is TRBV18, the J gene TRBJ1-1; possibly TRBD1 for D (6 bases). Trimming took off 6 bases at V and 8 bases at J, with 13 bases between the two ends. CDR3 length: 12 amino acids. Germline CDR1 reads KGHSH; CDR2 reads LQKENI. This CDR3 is CASSTMDREAFF. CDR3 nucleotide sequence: TGTGCCAGCTCGACGATGGACAGAGAAGCTTTCTTT.

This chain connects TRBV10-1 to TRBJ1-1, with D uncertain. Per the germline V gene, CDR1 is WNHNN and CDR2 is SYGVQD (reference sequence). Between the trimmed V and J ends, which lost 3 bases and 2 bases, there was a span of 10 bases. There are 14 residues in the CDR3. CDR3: CASSDRAANTEAFF. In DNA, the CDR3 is TGCGCCAGCAGTGATCGAGCAGCAAACACTGAAGCTTTCTTT.

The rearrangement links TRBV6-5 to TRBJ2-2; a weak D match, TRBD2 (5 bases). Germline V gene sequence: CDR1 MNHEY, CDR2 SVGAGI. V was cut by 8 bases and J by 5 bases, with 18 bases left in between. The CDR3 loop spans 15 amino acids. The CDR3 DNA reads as TGTGCCAGCTTGAGCGGCGGAGAAAAAACCGGGGAGCTGTTTTTT. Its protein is CASLSGGEKTGELFF.